This TCR beta chain was recovered during a study of T cells after posttransplantation cyclophosphamide. By share, this clone counts as medium-sized. The antigen is undetermined. Sequencing used immunoSEQ multiplex PCR; TCRdb keeps in-frame clones, though not all of them. The sample consists of roughly 49,000 clones, about 86% of them appearing once. Study-level results: Later post-transplant blood repertoires were often dominated by donor CD8+ memory clones. Blood and skin or GI T cell repertoires showed limited TRB overlap.

Germline assignment: CDR1 SNHLY and CDR2 FYNNEI. The CDR3 spans 14 residues. The V gene lost 5 bases and the J gene lost 0 bases, with 7 bases spanning the gap. This receptor was obtained from a man aged 25-45 years with a blood cancer, CMV-positive, and with a related stem cell donor. This rearrangement joins TRBV2 to TRBJ1-4; no reliable D call. Source material: PBMCs. The CDR3 protein is CASSSTATNEKLFF. CDR3 DNA: TGTGCCAGCAGTAGCACGGCAACTAATGAAAAACTGTTTTTT.